Following are 19 T cell receptor beta chains from one sample sequenced in a study of spatial heterogeneity in lung cancer. The time point here: sample taken at primary tumor resection. Material for sequencing was whole RNA from tumor, nontumor lung or frozen PBMC, left unsorted. TCRdb redid the calling of the 5' RACE reads with MiXCR, one entry per CDR3 protein. The sample yields roughly 100,000 distinct CDR3 sequences, approximately 8.5% seen once. Sample: PBMCs, taken at surgery. These receptors came from a male donor with early-stage non-small cell lung cancer.

The CDR3 DNA reads TGCAGTGCTAGAGATCAGGTAGCTCGGACAGATACGCAGTATTTT. Encoded protein: CSARDQVARTDTQYF. The V gene is TRBV20-1, the J gene TRBJ2-3; D ambiguous. CDR1 and CDR2 from the germline V gene are DFQATT and SNEGSKA (reference sequence). The CDR3 contains 15 residues. V shed 0 bases and J shed 3 bases, with 13 bases lying between them.

This clonotype has at least ten counts. V is TRBV2 and J is TRBJ2-1; D is ambiguous. In germline, CDR1 is SNHLY, CDR2 FYNNEI. There are 11 residues in the CDR3. The V and J ends lost 2 bases and 7 bases respectively, with 3 bases between them. This CDR3 is CASSERNEQFF. The DNA of the CDR3 is TGTGCCAGCAGTGAAAGAAATGAGCAGTTCTTC. Together with reference TRBV2 and TRBJ2-1, the CDR3 gives the full variable domain: EPEVTQTPSHQVTQMGQEVILRCVPISNHLYFYWYRQILGQKVEFLVSFYNNEISEKSEIFDDQFSVERPDGSNFTLKIRSTKLEDSAMYFCASSERNEQFFGPGTRLTVL.

The chain uses TRBV18 and TRBJ1-5, with a weak D call TRBD1 (5 bases). There are 15 residues in the CDR3. Trimming pared 4 bases from V and 4 bases from J, leaving 14 bases between. Germline assignment: CDR1 KGHSH and CDR2 LQKENI. The CDR3 DNA reads TGTGCCAGCTCACTCGCGAAGGGGACTAATCAGCCCCAGCATTTT. This sequence encodes CASSLAKGTNQPQHF.

This chain joins TRBV20-1 and TRBJ1-6; D is possibly TRBD1 (5 bases). The CDR3 spans 15 residues. In germline, CDR1 is DFQATT, CDR2 SNEGSKA (reference sequence). Deletions cut 5 bases from V and 0 bases from J, with 11 bases between. The chain's CDR3 is CSARDLSSYNSPLHF. DNA of the CDR3: TGCAGTGCTCGGGACCTGAGCTCCTATAATTCACCCCTCCACTTT.

This clonotype was recorded at least ten times. The chain combines TRBV29-1 with TRBJ2-7; TRBD1 is a possible D gene (6 bases). From germline, CDR1 is SQVTM and CDR2 ANQGSEA. The CDR3 length is 13 residues. The ends were cut back, 6 bases at V and 3 bases at J, with 15 bases in the middle. The CDR3 nucleotides are TGCAGCGTCCCTGGCAGGGGAGTCTACGAGCAGTACTTC. Translating it yields CSVPGRGVYEQYF.

This clonotype was counted a few times. The chain couples TRBV15 to TRBJ1-2, with D perhaps matching TRBD1 (6 bases). The germline V and J ends were trimmed by 5 bases and 8 bases, with 15 bases remaining between them. Germline-derived CDR1 and CDR2 are LNHNV and YYDKDF (reference sequence). The CDR3 is 13 amino acids. The CDR3 protein is CATSSGAGEGYTF. The DNA for the CDR3 is TGTGCCACCAGCTCGGGGGCAGGGGAAGGCTACACCTTC.

The chain links TRBV5-1 to TRBJ2-7; maybe TRBD2 (5 bases). The length of the CDR3 is 13 residues. Germline lookup yields CDR1 SGHRS and CDR2 YFSETQ. The V and J ends lost 1 base and 2 bases respectively, with 7 bases between them. CDR3 sequence (DNA): TGCGCCAGCAGCTTGCACGGGACCTACGAGCAGTACTTC. Translating gives CASSLHGTYEQYF.

This clonotype was recorded many times. V usage is TRBV18 and J usage is TRBJ2-3; D unclear. This CDR3 contains 13 residues. Trimming removed 0 bases at V and 0 bases at J, with 1 base between. Germline lookup yields CDR1 KGHSH and CDR2 LQKENI. CDR3 in DNA: TGTGCCAGCTCACCACCTAGCACAGATACGCAGTATTTT. Translated: CASSPPSTDTQYF.

A few counts support this clonotype. The gene calls are TRBV6-2 or TRBV6-3 and TRBJ2-7, with 9 bases that match TRBD2. Germline V gene sequence: CDR1 MNHEY, CDR2 SVGEGT. The CDR3 consists of 17 residues. J gave up 0 bases and V 7 bases, and 13 bases lay outside the gene matches. Here the CDR3 DNA reads TGTGCCAGCACCCCAGGGGGGCTAGCGGGAAGCTCCTACGAGCAGTACTTC. It yields the protein CASTPGGLAGSSYEQYF.

This chain uses TRBV18 with TRBJ2-7; D may correspond to TRBD1 or TRBD2 (5 bases each). The CDR3 loop spans 14 amino acids. Trimming removed 2 bases from V and 3 bases from J, with 11 bases in between. Per germline, CDR1 KGHSH and CDR2 LQKENI. CDR3 nucleotides: TGTGCCAGCTCACCAGAGGGGAGAGGCTACGAGCAGTACTTC. Protein product: CASSPEGRGYEQYF.

This sequence joins TRBV2 and TRBJ1-5, with D maybe TRBD1 (5 bases). Germline CDR1 SNHLY, CDR2 FYNNEI. Trimming left V 6 bases short and J 2 bases short, with 11 bases between. The CDR3 consists of 14 residues. The CDR3 DNA sequence: TGTGCCAGCAGCTGGACACGGGGCAATCAGCCCCAGCATTTT. Residues: CASSWTRGNQPQHF.

In this sample, this clonotype turned up a few times. This chain uses TRBV20-1 with TRBJ2-2, with 12 bases fitting TRBD2. Germline CDR1 is DFQATT and CDR2 is SNEGSKA (reference sequence). V was pared by 6 bases and J by 0 bases, with 5 bases of the junction left unmatched. This CDR3 comprises 16 residues. The CDR3 DNA is TGCAGTGCCCCGGGACTAGCGGGTTCGAACACCGGGGAGCTGTTTTTT. It is translated as CSAPGLAGSNTGELFF.

The CDR3 region is CASSEVSGSGYTF. CDR3 nucleotides: TGTGCCAGCAGTGAAGTGTCCGGGTCTGGCTACACCTTC. J is TRBJ1-2 and V is TRBV2, with D uncertain. Looked up from germline, CDR1 is SNHLY and CDR2 is FYNNEI. Trimming shortened V by 1 base and J by 7 bases, and 10 bases separated the two germline ends. The CDR3 extends over 13 amino acids.

V gene TRBV10-3 combines with J gene TRBJ1-2; no clear D. CDR1 and CDR2 from the germline V gene are ENHRY and SYGVKD. The CDR3 consists of 14 residues. The V end was cut by 10 bases, the J end by 4 bases, with 19 bases between. This CDR3 reads CATEDGYTIYGYTF. In DNA, the CDR3 is TGTGCCACCGAGGACGGGTATACTATCTATGGCTACACCTTC.

This clonotype has just a few counts. J is TRBJ2-7 and V is TRBV20-1; D is undetermined. The CDR3 totals 12 residues. CDR1 DFQATT and CDR2 SNEGSKA come from the germline V gene (reference sequence). The V and J ends lost 5 bases and 1 base respectively, with 9 bases between them. The CDR3 DNA follows: TGCAGTGCTCCGGGCCGGTCCTACGAGCAGTACTTC. Translation: CSAPGRSYEQYF.

This clonotype was observed at least ten times. This chain uses TRBV29-1 with TRBJ1-5; 11 bases fit TRBD1. Germline V lookup: CDR1 SQVTM, CDR2 ANQGSEA. Losses at the gene ends were 7 bases for V and 5 bases for J; bases not matched to a gene: 4. The CDR3 totals 13 residues. CDR3 nucleotide sequence: TGCAGCGCAAGGACAGGGGGCGATCAGCCCCAGCATTTT. This codes for CSARTGGDQPQHF. Full variable domain (remainder filled in from reference TRBV29-1 and TRBJ1-5): SAVISQKPSRDICQRGTSLTIQCQVDSQVTMMFWYRQQPGQSLTLIATANQGSEATYESGFVIDKFPISRPNLTFSTLTVSNMSPEDSSIYLCSARTGGDQPQHFGDGTRLSIL.

The table lists this clonotype with many counts. The genes are TRBV29-1 and TRBJ2-1; 9 nucleotides agree with TRBD2. CDR1 is SQVTM and CDR2 is ANQGSEA in the germline V gene. The CDR3 has 14 residues. V lost 7 bases to trimming and J lost 0 bases; unmatched junction nucleotides: 4. The CDR3 coding sequence is TGCAGCGCACTTAGCGGGAGCTCCTACAATGAGCAGTTCTTC. Its protein product is CSALSGSSYNEQFF.

This chain connects TRBV29-1 to TRBJ2-2; D is possibly TRBD2 (6 bases). Germline CDR1 SQVTM, CDR2 ANQGSEA. This CDR3 spans 15 amino acids. The V and J ends lost 4 bases and 7 bases respectively, with 19 bases between them. This CDR3 reads CSVVLGREAVGELFF. Here the CDR3 DNA reads TGCAGCGTTGTATTAGGCAGGGAGGCTGTCGGGGAGCTGTTTTTT.

The chain combines TRBV12-3 or TRBV12-4 with TRBJ1-1; no clear D. The CDR3 runs 14 residues. V lost 1 base, J lost 4 bases, and 10 bases lay in between. CDR3 sequence reads: CASSLERGGTEAFF. In DNA form, the CDR3 reads TGTGCCAGCAGTTTAGAGCGGGGAGGCACTGAAGCTTTCTTT.